This T cell receptor beta chain is drawn from a study of T cells in tuberculosis. As for the study in general: The T cells targeted glucose monomycolate, a mycobacterial lipid, via CD1B.

The CDR3 is 14 residues long. Germline V gene data show CDR1 as KGHSH and CDR2 as LQKENI. V was pared by 2 bases and J by 1 base, with 6 bases between. After thawing and overnight rest, PBMC were stained with GMM-loaded CD1B tetramer, viability dye and anti-CD3 for sorting. The lipid loaded on the CD1B tetramers was C32 glucose monomycolate from Rhodococcus equi. Chain pairing is unknown; alpha and beta were sequenced separately. Measured with immunoSEQ multiplex PCR; TCRdb has only the in-frame clones, and not every one. The sample lists about 59,000 clones, under 90% occurring once. This clonotype was sampled from an adult woman with latent tuberculosis. The rearrangement uses TRBV18 and TRBJ1-5; weak D call: TRBD1 (6 bases). Sequencing was done on a sample of CD1b-GMM tetramer-negative cells sorted from PBMCs. CDR3 region: CASSPDRSNQPQHF. The DNA for the CDR3 is TGTGCCAGCTCACCAGACAGGAGCAATCAGCCCCAGCATTTT.